This T cell receptor beta chain was sequenced in a study of PD-L1 blockade in urothelial cancer. Overall study: Male sex and bladder-origin urothelial cancer were recorded for about nine tenths of the roughly 29 patients.

The germline CDR1 and CDR2 sequences are MNHNS and SASEGT. The CDR3 has 14 amino acids. V dropped 1 base and J dropped 6 bases, with 13 bases sitting between them. The time point is: peripheral blood 6 weeks after treatment start. Patients' urothelial carcinoma was locally advanced or metastatic. Produced via immunoSEQ multiplex PCR; TCRdb's table is partial and in-frame only. Of about 51,000 clones in the sample, 88% are singletons; the top ten hold 2.4%. V and J are TRBV6-1 and TRBJ2-7; TRBD1 is a possible D gene (6 bases). The TCR was taken from a man between 60 and 70 years old with urothelial cancer. The sequencing used PBMCs, collected around atezolizumab (anti-PD-L1) treatment. The CDR3 protein is CASSEGGTTPEQYF. CDR3 in DNA: TGTGCCAGCAGTGAAGGGGGGACAACCCCCGAGCAGTACTTC.